Listed below are T cell receptor beta chains from one sample, sequenced in a study of blood T cell repertoires in COVID-19. The data were produced by immunoSEQ multiplex PCR, yet TCRdb's version contains in-frame clones alone and is incomplete. The sample includes under 300,000 clones, more than 85% of them seen just once. Material for sequencing was PBMCs or T cells enriched from blood (not recorded which). These TCRs come from a woman in her forties or fifties who had recovered from COVID-19. The CDR3 runs from the conserved cysteine through the conserved F or W. D genes are given only for firm matches. Clone size is not always given. Where it is, it says once, few, many or a class for expanded clones.

cdr3_length	d_call	v_call	clone_size	j_call	cdr3_nt	cdr3_aa
15	TRBD1	TRBV27	-	TRBJ2-4	TGTGCCAGCAGTTCCCCTAGTCGGACAGGTGACATTCAGTACTTC	CASSSPSRTGDIQYF
15	TRBD2	TRBV9	-	TRBJ2-1	TGTGCCAGCAGCTTTAGCGGGGGCTCCTACAATGAGCAGTTCTTC	CASSFSGGSYNEQFF
12	-	TRBV2	-	TRBJ2-7	TGTGCCAGCAGTGAACAGTCCTACGAGCAGTACTTC	CASSEQSYEQYF
13	-	TRBV19	-	TRBJ2-2	TGTGCCAGTACAGTTTCTTACACCGGGGAGCTGTTTTTT	CASTVSYTGELFF
13	-	TRBV10-3	-	TRBJ1-6	TGTGCCATCAGGGAGGGAGAAGGTTCACCCCTCCACTTT	CAIREGEGSPLHF
13	TRBD1	TRBV11-2	-	TRBJ1-6	TGTGCCAGCAGCATGACAGGGAATTCACCCCTCCACTTT	CASSMTGNSPLHF
15	-	TRBV28	once	TRBJ1-1	TGTGCCAGCAGTTTGGGCCCCAGGGGGAACACTGAAGCTTTCTTT	CASSLGPRGNTEAFF
18	TRBD1	TRBV19	-	TRBJ2-7	TGTGCCAGTAGTCCATCGGACAGGATCCCTTTTTCGGTTTACGAGCAGTACTTC	CASSPSDRIPFSVYEQYF
16	TRBD1	TRBV5-1	-	TRBJ2-1	TGCGCCAGCAGCGTGGGACAGGGGGCTGCCTACAATGAGCAGTTCTTC	CASSVGQGAAYNEQFF
14	TRBD2	TRBV5-1	-	TRBJ2-7	TGCGCCAGCAGCCAGAGCGGGACCCGCTCCGAGCAGTACTTC	CASSQSGTRSEQYF
12	-	TRBV29-1	-	TRBJ1-1	TGCAGCGGGAATCAGGGAAACACTGAAGCTTTCTTT	CSGNQGNTEAFF
19	-	TRBV18	-	TRBJ2-7	TGTGCCAGCTCACGGATGAATCCCGGGACACTTTCCCGCCTCTACGAGCAGTACTTC	CASSRMNPGTLSRLYEQYF
11	-	TRBV6-5	-	TRBJ2-7	TGTGCCAGCAGGAGCGTATACGAGCAGTACTTC	CASRSVYEQYF
12	-	TRBV3-1/TRBV3-2	-	TRBJ1-2	TGTGCCAGCAGCCAATCGGGTGATGGCTACACCTTC	CASSQSGDGYTF
14	TRBD1	TRBV14	-	TRBJ1-6	TGTGCCAGCAGCCTGGACAGGGGGAGTTCACCCCTCCACTTT	CASSLDRGSSPLHF
13	-	TRBV5-1	-	TRBJ2-5	TGCGCCAGCAGCTTGGGGTTAGAAGAGACCCAGTACTTC	CASSLGLEETQYF
14	-	TRBV18	-	TRBJ2-2	TGTGCCAGCTCACCATCTCAGGGTACCTGGGAGCTGTTTTTT	CASSPSQGTWELFF
15	TRBD1	TRBV28	-	TRBJ2-7	TGTGCCAGCAGTTCCGGACAGGGTAGTCCCTACGAGCAGTACTTC	CASSSGQGSPYEQYF
12	-	TRBV24-1	few	TRBJ1-5	TGTGCCACCAGTGATGAGAATCAGCCCCAGCATTTT	CATSDENQPQHF
14	-	TRBV7-2	-	TRBJ1-2	TGTGCCAGCAGCCCCGGCCAGGGCGACTATGGCTACACCTTC	CASSPGQGDYGYTF
18	TRBD1	TRBV11-2	-	TRBJ1-2	TGTGCCAGCAGCTCACCCGGGACAGGGAGTAGATTTGACTATGGCTACACCTTC	CASSSPGTGSRFDYGYTF
14	TRBD1	TRBV6-6	-	TRBJ2-7	TGTGCCAGCAGTCAACCGGGACAGGGATCCGAGCAGTACTTC	CASSQPGQGSEQYF
14	TRBD2	TRBV9	-	TRBJ2-1	TGTGCCGGCAGCCCCCGGACTAGCGGGTATGAGCAGTTCTTC	CAGSPRTSGYEQFF
15	TRBD2	TRBV5-5	-	TRBJ2-1	TGTGCCAGCAGCTTCGGCGGGAGAGAACCCAATGAGCAGTTCTTC	CASSFGGREPNEQFF
15	TRBD2	TRBV5-1	-	TRBJ2-3	TGCGCCAGCGGCCAGACTAGCGGGCGCACAGATACGCAGTATTTT	CASGQTSGRTDTQYF
14	-	TRBV28	-	TRBJ1-2	TGTGCCAGCAGTTTATTGACTACCAACTATGGCTACACCTTC	CASSLLTTNYGYTF
13	-	TRBV2	once	TRBJ1-1	TGTGCCAGCAGTGGGGACTTGAACACTGAAGCTTTCTTT	CASSGDLNTEAFF
15	TRBD2	TRBV6-1	-	TRBJ2-1	TGTGCCAGCAGTGACCCCTCGGGACTAGAGTTTGAGCAGTTCTTC	CASSDPSGLEFEQFF
13	TRBD2	TRBV12-3/TRBV12-4	-	TRBJ2-7	TGTGCCAGCACCACACGGGAGGGCAGCGAGCAGTACTTC	CASTTREGSEQYF
17	-	TRBV7-3	-	TRBJ2-3	TGTGCCAGCAGCTTATTTCCCTGGGCGGGTGGCCTAGATACGCAGTATTTT	CASSLFPWAGGLDTQYF
16	TRBD2	TRBV19	-	TRBJ2-1	TGTGCCAGTACTCCCGGGACTAGCGGCTTCTACAATGAGCAGTTCTTC	CASTPGTSGFYNEQFF
16	TRBD2	TRBV4-2	-	TRBJ2-3	TGTGCCAGCAGCCCAGAGGTGGCGGGAGGGTCAGATACGCAGTATTTT	CASSPEVAGGSDTQYF
18	TRBD2	TRBV28	-	TRBJ2-7	TGTGCCAGCAGCCCGATACTAGCGGGAGTCTCGGCCTTCTACGAGCAGTACTTC	CASSPILAGVSAFYEQYF
12	-	TRBV30	-	TRBJ1-1	TGTGCCTGGACAGAAGAGGACACTGAAGCTTTCTTT	CAWTEEDTEAFF
17	TRBD1	TRBV4-1	once	TRBJ1-1	TGCGCCAGCAGCCAAAATTTGGGACAGGGGGGAAATGCTGAAGCTTTCTTT	CASSQNLGQGGNAEAFF
14	-	TRBV3-1/TRBV3-2	-	TRBJ2-7	TGTGCCAGCAGCCAAGAGCCTAGGATTTCCGAGCAGTACTTC	CASSQEPRISEQYF
13	-	TRBV7-2	-	TRBJ2-1	TGTGCCAGCAGCTTAACACTATACAATGAGCAGTTCTTC	CASSLTLYNEQFF
13	-	TRBV11-2	-	TRBJ1-2	TGTGCCAGCAGCCCGGAGGAGGGCTATGGCTACACCTTC	CASSPEEGYGYTF
14	-	TRBV15	-	TRBJ1-5	TGTGCCACCAGTGGAGGATATAGCAATCAGCCCCAGCATTTT	CATSGGYSNQPQHF
14	-	TRBV6-4	-	TRBJ2-5	TGTGCCAGCAGTGACTCAAAGCGGGTAGTGACCCAGTACTTC	CASSDSKRVVTQYF
15	TRBD2	TRBV7-9	-	TRBJ2-3	TGTGCCAGCAGCGTGACTAGCGGGGCCACAGATACGCAGTATTTT	CASSVTSGATDTQYF
13	-	TRBV6-5	-	TRBJ1-2	TGTGCCAGCAGTTACCGGCCGGGATTTGGCTACACCTTC	CASSYRPGFGYTF
17	TRBD2	TRBV2	-	TRBJ2-3	TGTGCCAGCAGTACCTTCCCGGGAGGGAGCAGAACAGATACGCAGTATTTT	CASSTFPGGSRTDTQYF
12	-	TRBV5-1	-	TRBJ1-2	TGCGCCAGCAGCTTTCAACAGGGAGGCTACACCTTC	CASSFQQGGYTF
21	TRBD2	TRBV9	-	TRBJ2-3	TGTGCCAGCAGCGTAAAGAGAAAAACTAGCGGGAGGGCCCTATGCACAGATACGCAGTATTTT	CASSVKRKTSGRALCTDTQYF
15	TRBD2	TRBV6-4	few	TRBJ2-1	TGTGCCAGCAGTGACTCAGCGGGGTCCTACAATGAGCAGTTCTTC	CASSDSAGSYNEQFF
15	TRBD1	TRBV28	-	TRBJ1-2	TGTGCCAGCAGCCGCCCAGGACAGGGGGCATTTGGCTACACCTTC	CASSRPGQGAFGYTF
16	-	TRBV11-2	-	TRBJ2-1	TGTGCCAGCAGCTTAGGTGTTGCGGACTCCTACAATGAGCAGTTCTTC	CASSLGVADSYNEQFF
18	TRBD1	TRBV19	-	TRBJ2-1	TGTGCCAGTAGTATAGATTCCCCCACGGGGACAGTTAATTTTGAGCAGTTCTTC	CASSIDSPTGTVNFEQFF
16	-	TRBV29-1	-	TRBJ1-2	TGCAGCGTTTCCCGAATCCCACAGGGCTCTCTTGATGGCTACACCTTC	CSVSRIPQGSLDGYTF
16	TRBD2	TRBV3-1/TRBV3-2	-	TRBJ2-1	TGTGCCAGCAGCCGGGTACGGACTAGCGATAACAATGAGCAGTTCTTC	CASSRVRTSDNNEQFF
14	-	TRBV18	-	TRBJ2-7	TGTGCCAGCTCTCAAGGCGGGGCGGTGATCGAGCAGTACTTC	CASSQGGAVIEQYF
14	-	TRBV7-2	-	TRBJ2-3	TGTGCCAGCAGCTTAGAGGCACGGGAGAGGACGCAGTATTTT	CASSLEARERTQYF
14	-	TRBV6-5	-	TRBJ1-5	TGTGCCAGCAGTCTACAGGGCTCTCATCAGCCCCAGCATTTT	CASSLQGSHQPQHF
16	TRBD2	TRBV7-2	-	TRBJ2-3	TGTGCCAGCAGCCCCTCCTCCGTATTAGCGGGAGTCAGGGGGTATTTT	CASSPSSVLAGVRGYF
15	TRBD1	TRBV7-2	-	TRBJ1-4	TGTGCCAGCAGCTTATCTGGGACAGGAGATGAAAAACTGTTTTTT	CASSLSGTGDEKLFF
15	-	TRBV28	few	TRBJ1-5	TGTGCCAGCAGTTTCCGCACAGGGCAGGATCAGCCCCAGCATTTT	CASSFRTGQDQPQHF